This T cell receptor beta chain stems from a study of cytomegalovirus exposure and HLA in healthy donors (dated by TCRdb to 2016 to 2017). For context, the study as a whole: An earlier analysis of roughly 500 of the donors reported roughly 300 Gb of sequence data and around 120 million unique TCR beta sequences from 150 million to 200 million T cells. HLA typing included class I and class II loci at four-digit resolution. An early release covering roughly 640 HLA-typed donors comprised about 320 gigabases of sequencing data and approximately 85 million unique TCR sequences. Genome-wide SNP genotypes for about 60% of the 666 donors were used in a later genetic analysis, which treated that subset as a discovery cohort. The study used immunosequencing to profile the T cell repertoires of under 700 subjects and linked those repertoires to cytomegalovirus serostatus. Donor age, sex, ethnicity and CMV serostatus were collected together with the repertoire data. Roughly 5 DR-DQ haplotypes were handled as single units for association and clustering because linkage in the cohort was strong. Besides the first cohort of more than 650 subjects, a separate validation cohort made up of about 120 different subjects was used. Every discovery cohort repertoire had been produced on one sequencing platform. To decide whether each TCR beta V gene segment behaved as functional or pseudogenic, an earlier analysis of 587 of the donors relied on high-throughput TCR beta sequencing. The study was designed to test whether signatures of past pathogen exposure could be identified by cataloging public T cell receptors. Among approximately 370 genotyped donors of the cohort, an average of around 240,000 unique TCR beta nucleotide sequences was sequenced per donor, of which roughly 17% were non-productive. Typing coverage differed by locus: A, B, C, DRB1 and DQB1 were typed in about 629-640 donors, DQA1 in roughly 510, DPA1 in approximately 600, and DPB1 in roughly 450. In the later analysis, no new phenotypic data were used to find candidate immune exposures; instead, reliance was placed on TCR beta sequences and their occurrence across donors. Of the roughly 400 genotyped donors, 75% to 85% were placed in the genetic ancestry cluster associated with self-reported Caucasian donors. In a later analysis, previously published TCR beta repertoires from hundreds of donors were re-analyzed and high-resolution HLA genotyping was added so that TCR occurrence patterns could be studied. To predict cytomegalovirus infection status, the study brought together high-throughput TCR immunosequencing, statistical association of individual TCRs with disease status, and machine learning. General findings and caveats noted by the study authors: Specific HLA alleles were associated with 15,000 to 20,000 TCR beta sequences at a false discovery rate of 0.05 in a later analysis. Immune exposure information for the cohort was limited to CMV serostatus. According to the authors, the approach could potentially be generalized to other disease states and immunological phenotypes. A total of 164 TCR beta chains were listed by the study as associated with cytomegalovirus. Compared with the approximately 700-donor mean, donors in an Asian-associated ancestry cluster had fewer N-insertions in productive TCRs, according to a later genetic analysis. Most TCR sequences were observed very rarely across donors, whereas some public TCRs were present in many individuals. When HLA alleles, especially DR and DQ, strongly co-occurred, TCR associations were difficult to assign to individual alleles. Because HLA typing was missing for some donors at each locus, association tests included only the typed subset. Because counts were too low, around 18 rarely observed V segments, including chromosome 9 orphons, were left out of the earlier analysis of some 600 of the donors. A later analysis found that TCR association rates varied across HLA loci, with DRB1 alleles showing the most associated TCRs and HLA-C alleles the fewest. Correlated functional status among segregating V segments might reflect linkage disequilibrium, but an unknown experimental factor could not be ruled out. In a later analysis, HLA-associated TCR beta chains were found to be more clonally expanded and to have lower generation probabilities than equally common non-associated chains. This cohort had only TCR beta chains sequenced, and the lack of alpha or paired-chain data limited which features could be detected. A later analysis reported that several top co-occurrence clusters appeared linked to parvovirus B19, influenza, CMV and Epstein-Barr virus. In an earlier analysis of about 600 of the donors, most TCR beta V segments appeared in productive rearrangements about 87% or about 30% of the time, broadly matching IMGT annotations. A cluster of highly shared sequence variants was judged likely to be a technical artifact of the sequencing pipeline. In a later analysis, most CMV-associated TCR beta chains were found to appear HLA-restricted, with HLA associations seemingly driven largely by CMV exposure. A further reported finding was that TCR beta sequences accurately predicted the HLA-A and HLA-B alleles for most subjects in the first cohort. Roughly uniform sequencing depth across donors was assumed in presence/absence analyses, although this assumption may not hold. In a later genetic analysis, a missense DCLRE1C variant was associated with V-gene and J-gene trimming of TCR beta chains, and the association was replicated in an independent cohort. The classifier was reported to diagnose cytomegalovirus status with high specificity and sensitivity in both the original cohort and the validation cohort. A few of the identified cytomegalovirus-associated TCR beta chains were confirmed in vitro to be specific for cytomegalovirus antigens. Some IMGT-functional V segments, including TRBV6-2 and TRBV6-3, could not be distinguished by the 87-base-pair reads and were therefore excluded.

As for this clone: Its target antigen remains unknown. No base qualities exist here, and no much larger clone lies one base off it.

The cohort comprised 666 healthy bone marrow donors. At the time of sampling, all cohort members were nominally healthy, though unrecorded immune exposures were likely present. The donor was CMV seronegative and was included in the group of 352 seronegative cohort members. Each donor provided a peripheral blood sample, and peripheral blood mononuclear cells were used for TCR beta sequencing. The Qiagen DNeasy Blood Extraction Kit was used to extract genomic DNA from the blood cell samples. Library generation was performed with the immunoSEQ multiplex PCR assay. For the multiplex PCR, a mixture combining 60 forward primers for TCR Vbeta segments and 13 reverse primers for TCR Jbeta segments was used. The CDR3 region of rearranged TCR beta genes was amplified from genomic DNA by a multiplex PCR assay. The amplified TCR beta libraries were sequenced on the Illumina HiSeq System as 87-base-pair reads. In the original analysis: A later analysis counted about 80 million unique TCR beta chains across the 690 or so repertoires, and around 9.9 million of these chains were shared by at least two donors. A nearest-neighbor algorithm error-corrected the raw reads and collapsed the reads into unique sequences, merging closely related sequences to remove PCR and sequencing errors. To assign V, D and J gene segments, CDR3 sequences were aligned to IMGT reference sequences. Each retained sequence needed at least a six-nucleotide match to both a V gene segment and a J gene segment. Rearrangements were called productive when the CDR3 lacked stop codons and stayed in frame with V and J; all others were non-productive. Following IMGT convention, CDR3 was defined as the stretch from the second conserved V-encoded cysteine up to the conserved J-encoded phenylalanine. In an earlier analysis of more than 550 of the donors, sequences lacking an unambiguous match to a single V gene segment were excluded. In an earlier analysis of approximately 500 of the donors, a V segment was called functional when productive rearrangements were above 56.7%, and segregating when the standard deviation between donors exceeded 5%. A statistical classification framework was built to diagnose cytomegalovirus status from the catalog of TCR beta chain sequences. In a later analysis, V and J genes were assigned by comparing TCR nucleotide sequences against IMGT/GENE-DB human TR gene sequences. The TCRdist pipeline was used in a later analysis to assign CDR3 sequences and most-parsimonious VDJ recombination scenarios. In a later analysis, every TCR beta chain was defined by the combination of its CDR3 amino acid sequence and its V-gene family, and reads without a unique V-gene family were dropped. A later analysis removed 600 or so highly shared, low-generation-probability nucleotide sequences to deal with suspected cross-contamination and a sequencing artifact. For each public chain, a later analysis derived a clonal expansion index from normalized ranks of inferred template counts within each repertoire. A later analysis computed generation probabilities with a VDJ recombination model fitted to out-of-frame rearrangements, and checked the results against IGoR. A later analysis scored TCR-TCR, TCR-HLA and TCR-CMV co-occurrence with hypergeometric tests, applying a repertoire-size bias correction to TCR pairs. A later analysis estimated false discovery rates by permuting HLA or CMV assignments 20 times. A later analysis grouped co-occurring TCRs with DBSCAN, adding TCRdist sequence similarity when clustering within HLA-allele-positive subsets. Co-occurrence clustering excluded repertoires with fewer than 30,000 or more than 120,000 public chains, plus five with anomalous nucleotide sharing. This immuneACCESS table, as held by TCRdb, lists in-frame sequences with V and J called but not all clones. Of the missing ones, under half trace to an unresolved V gene in checked studies; the others have no known cause. V and J calls and clone size follow that table, whereas D and trimming were derived from the DNA. Counted in this sample were 160,000 or so clones; 79% of them appeared once. About 0.72% of the sample is held by the ten biggest clonotypes.

The CDR3 contains 16 residues, cysteine and phenylalanine counted. The read is trimmed to its CDR3 DNA, 48 bases read in frame from base 1. The germline ends are 7 bases apart after V is trimmed by 0 bases and J by 0 bases. The CDR1 and CDR2 encoded by the germline V gene are SGHRS and YFSETQ. The clonotype was recovered from a woman aged 40 to 50 in good health and CMV-seronegative. Material for sequencing was PBMCs. The V and J segments used are TRBV5-1 and TRBJ1-6, with the identity of the D gene unclear. The CDR3 region has the sequence CASSLGGSSYNSPLHF. The nucleotides are TGCGCCAGCAGCTTGGGAGGGAGCTCCTATAATTCACCCCTCCACTTT.